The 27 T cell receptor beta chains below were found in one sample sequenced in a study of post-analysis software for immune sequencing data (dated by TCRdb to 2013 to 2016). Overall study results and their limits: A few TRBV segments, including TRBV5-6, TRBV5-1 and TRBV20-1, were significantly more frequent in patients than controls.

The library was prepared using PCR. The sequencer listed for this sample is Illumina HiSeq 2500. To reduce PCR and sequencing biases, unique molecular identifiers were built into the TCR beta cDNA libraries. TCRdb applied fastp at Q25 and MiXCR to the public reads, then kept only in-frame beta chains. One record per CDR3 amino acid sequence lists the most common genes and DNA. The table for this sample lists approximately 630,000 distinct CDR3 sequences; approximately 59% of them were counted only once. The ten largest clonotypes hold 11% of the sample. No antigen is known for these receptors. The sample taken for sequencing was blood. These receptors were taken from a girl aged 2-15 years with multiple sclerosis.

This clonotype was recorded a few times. The CDR3 here is CSAGTLQETQYF. Here the CDR3 DNA reads TGCAGTGCTGGGACTCTACAAGAGACCCAGTACTTC. The chain has TRBV20-1 and TRBJ2-5, with D possibly matching TRBD2 (6 bases). CDR3 length: 12 amino acids. Germline V CDR1 and CDR2: DFQATT, SNEGSKA (reference sequence). Trimming left V 5 bases short and J 2 bases short, with 9 bases between.

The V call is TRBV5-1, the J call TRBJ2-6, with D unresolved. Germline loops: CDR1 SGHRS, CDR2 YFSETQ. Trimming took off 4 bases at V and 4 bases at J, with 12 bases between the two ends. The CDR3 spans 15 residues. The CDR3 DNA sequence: TGCGCCAGCAGCCCGACGGTTACAGGGGCCAACGTCCTGACTTTC. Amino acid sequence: CASSPTVTGANVLTF. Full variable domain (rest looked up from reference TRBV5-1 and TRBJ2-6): KAGVTQTPRYLIKTRGQQVTLSCSPISGHRSVSWYQQTPGQGLQFLFEYFSETQRNKGNFPGRFSGRQFSNSRSEMNVSTLELGDSALYLCASSPTVTGANVLTFGAGSRLTVL.

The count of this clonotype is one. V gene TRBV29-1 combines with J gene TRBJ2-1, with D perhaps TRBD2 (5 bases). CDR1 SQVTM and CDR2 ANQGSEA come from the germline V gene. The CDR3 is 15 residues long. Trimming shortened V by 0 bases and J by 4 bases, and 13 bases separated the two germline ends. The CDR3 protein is CSVEDPRTEYNEQFF. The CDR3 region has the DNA TGCAGCGTTGAAGACCCTCGGACTGAGTACAATGAGCAGTTCTTC.

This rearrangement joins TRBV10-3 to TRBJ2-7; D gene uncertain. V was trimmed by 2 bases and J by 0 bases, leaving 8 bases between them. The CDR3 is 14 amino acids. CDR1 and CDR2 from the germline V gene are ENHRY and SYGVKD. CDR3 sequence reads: CAISEVGISYEQYF. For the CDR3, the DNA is TGTGCCATCAGTGAGGTCGGCATCTCCTACGAGCAGTACTTC.

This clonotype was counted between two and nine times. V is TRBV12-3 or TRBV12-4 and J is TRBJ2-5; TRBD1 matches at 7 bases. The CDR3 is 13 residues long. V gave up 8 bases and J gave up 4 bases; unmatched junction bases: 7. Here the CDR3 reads CASSLRQGETQYF. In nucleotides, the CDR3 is TGTGCCAGCTCACTCAGACAGGGAGAGACCCAGTACTTC.

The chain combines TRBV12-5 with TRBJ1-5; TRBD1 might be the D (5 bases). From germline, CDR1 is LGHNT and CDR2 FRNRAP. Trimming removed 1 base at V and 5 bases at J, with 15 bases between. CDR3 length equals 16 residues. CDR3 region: CASGLDRGMGDQPQHF. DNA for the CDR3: TGTGCTAGTGGTTTGGACCGGGGGATGGGGGATCAGCCCCAGCATTTT.

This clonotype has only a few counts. The CDR3 DNA reads as TGTGCCAGCAGCCATCTATCTGGCTACACCTTC. Residues: CASSHLSGYTF. The chain couples TRBV3-1 to TRBJ1-2, with D unclear. Germline CDR1 and CDR2: LGHDT and YNNKEL (reference sequence). The CDR3 is made up of 11 amino acids. V gave up 3 bases and J gave up 7 bases, with 6 bases separating them.

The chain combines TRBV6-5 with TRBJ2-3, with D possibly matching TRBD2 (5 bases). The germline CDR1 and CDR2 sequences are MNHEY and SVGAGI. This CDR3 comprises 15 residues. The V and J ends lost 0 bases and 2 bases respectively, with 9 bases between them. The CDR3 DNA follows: TGTGCCAGCAGTTACTCGGACTCGATCACAGATACGCAGTATTTT. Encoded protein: CASSYSDSITDTQYF.

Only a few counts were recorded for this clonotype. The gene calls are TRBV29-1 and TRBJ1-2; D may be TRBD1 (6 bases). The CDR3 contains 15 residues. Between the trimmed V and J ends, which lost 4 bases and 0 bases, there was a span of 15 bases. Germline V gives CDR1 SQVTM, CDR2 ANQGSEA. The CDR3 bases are TGCAGCGTTGCCCAGCACCGGGACACTAACTATGGCTACACCTTC. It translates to CSVAQHRDTNYGYTF.

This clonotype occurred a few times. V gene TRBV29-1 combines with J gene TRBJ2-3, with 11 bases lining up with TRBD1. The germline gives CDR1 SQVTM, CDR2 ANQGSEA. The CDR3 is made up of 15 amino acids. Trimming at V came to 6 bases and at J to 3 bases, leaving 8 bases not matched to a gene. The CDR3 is CSVTGTGGQTDTQYF. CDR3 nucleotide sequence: TGCAGCGTAACCGGGACAGGGGGTCAGACAGATACGCAGTATTTT.

CDR3 loop: CSARSGPAHGREDEQFF. In DNA, the CDR3 is TGCAGTGCTAGATCCGGGCCCGCTCATGGGAGGGAGGATGAGCAGTTCTTC. This chain connects TRBV20-1 to TRBJ2-1; 7 nucleotides agree with TRBD2. This CDR3 has 17 amino acids. CDR1 and CDR2 from the germline V gene are DFQATT and SNEGSKA (reference sequence). The V segment lost 2 bases and the J segment 8 bases; nucleotides outside the gene matches: 18.

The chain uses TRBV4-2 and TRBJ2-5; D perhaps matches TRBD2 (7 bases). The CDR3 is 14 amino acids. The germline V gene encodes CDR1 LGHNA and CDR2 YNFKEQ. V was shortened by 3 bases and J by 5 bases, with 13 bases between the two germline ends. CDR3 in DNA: TGTGCCAGCAGCCAGGTGGGGGGGCGGGAGACCCAGTACTTC. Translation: CASSQVGGRETQYF.

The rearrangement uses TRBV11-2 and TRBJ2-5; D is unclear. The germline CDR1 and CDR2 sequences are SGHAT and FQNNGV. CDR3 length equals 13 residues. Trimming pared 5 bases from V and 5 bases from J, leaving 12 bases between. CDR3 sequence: CASSNGPRETQYF. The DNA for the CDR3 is TGTGCCAGCAGCAACGGGCCCAGGGAGACCCAGTACTTC.

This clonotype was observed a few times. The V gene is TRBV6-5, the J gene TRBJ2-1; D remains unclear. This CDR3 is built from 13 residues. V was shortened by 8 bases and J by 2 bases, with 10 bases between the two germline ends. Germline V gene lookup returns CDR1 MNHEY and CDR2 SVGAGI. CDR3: CASAITPYNEQFF. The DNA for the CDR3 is TGTGCCAGCGCAATCACTCCCTACAATGAGCAGTTCTTC.

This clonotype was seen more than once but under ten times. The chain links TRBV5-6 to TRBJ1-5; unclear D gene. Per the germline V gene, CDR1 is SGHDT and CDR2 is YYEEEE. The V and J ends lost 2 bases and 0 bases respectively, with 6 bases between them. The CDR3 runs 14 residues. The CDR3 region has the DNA TGTGCCAGCAGCTTCGGGCTTAGCAATCAGCCCCAGCATTTT. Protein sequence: CASSFGLSNQPQHF.

The CDR3: CASSVDSGANVLTF. In DNA, the CDR3 is TGCGCCAGCAGCGTAGACTCTGGGGCCAACGTCCTGACTTTC. The chain has TRBV5-1 and TRBJ2-6; the D is unclear. CDR3 size: 14 residues. Trimming took off 4 bases at V and 0 bases at J, with 5 bases between the two ends. Germline V gives CDR1 SGHRS, CDR2 YFSETQ.

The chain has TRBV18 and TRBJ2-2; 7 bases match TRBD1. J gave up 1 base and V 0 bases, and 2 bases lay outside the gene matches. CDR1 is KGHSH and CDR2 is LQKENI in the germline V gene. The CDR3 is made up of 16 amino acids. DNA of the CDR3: TGTGCCAGCTCACCACCGGGACAGAGGAACACCGGGGAGCTGTTTTTT. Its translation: CASSPPGQRNTGELFF.

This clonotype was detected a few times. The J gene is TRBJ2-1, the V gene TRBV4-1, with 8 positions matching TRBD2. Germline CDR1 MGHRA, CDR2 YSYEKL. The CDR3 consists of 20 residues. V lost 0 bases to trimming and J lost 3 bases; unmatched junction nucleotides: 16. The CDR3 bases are TGCGCCAGCAGCCAAGATGATCCCCCAGTGAGAGCGGGAGTCTACAATGAGCAGTTCTTC. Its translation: CASSQDDPPVRAGVYNEQFF.

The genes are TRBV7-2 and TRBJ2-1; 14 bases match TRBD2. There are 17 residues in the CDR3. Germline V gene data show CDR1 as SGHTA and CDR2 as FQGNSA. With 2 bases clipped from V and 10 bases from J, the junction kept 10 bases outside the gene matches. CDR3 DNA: TGTGCCAGCAGCTTAAAAGGGGGGACTAGCGGGAGTTGGGAGCAGTTCTTC. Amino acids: CASSLKGGTSGSWEQFF.

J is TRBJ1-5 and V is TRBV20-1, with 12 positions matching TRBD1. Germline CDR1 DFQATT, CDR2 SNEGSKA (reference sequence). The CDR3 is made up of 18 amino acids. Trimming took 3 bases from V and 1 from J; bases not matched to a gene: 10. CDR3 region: CSASGWGQGALSNQPQHF. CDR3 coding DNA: TGCAGTGCTAGCGGATGGGGACAGGGGGCCTTGAGCAATCAGCCCCAGCATTTT.

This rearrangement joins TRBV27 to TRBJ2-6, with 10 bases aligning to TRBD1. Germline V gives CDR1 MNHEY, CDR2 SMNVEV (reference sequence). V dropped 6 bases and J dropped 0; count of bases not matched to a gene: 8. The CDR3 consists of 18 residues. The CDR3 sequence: CASSLGTGALSGANVLTF. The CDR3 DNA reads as TGTGCCAGCAGCTTGGGGACAGGGGCCCTCTCTGGGGCCAACGTCCTGACTTTC.

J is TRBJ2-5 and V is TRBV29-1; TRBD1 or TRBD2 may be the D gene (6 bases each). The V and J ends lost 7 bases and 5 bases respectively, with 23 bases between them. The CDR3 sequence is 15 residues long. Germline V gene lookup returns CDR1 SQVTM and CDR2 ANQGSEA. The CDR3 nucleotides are TGCAGCGAGGCCTCAGGGGCGGGATCCGGGGAGACCCAGTACTTC. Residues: CSEASGAGSGETQYF.

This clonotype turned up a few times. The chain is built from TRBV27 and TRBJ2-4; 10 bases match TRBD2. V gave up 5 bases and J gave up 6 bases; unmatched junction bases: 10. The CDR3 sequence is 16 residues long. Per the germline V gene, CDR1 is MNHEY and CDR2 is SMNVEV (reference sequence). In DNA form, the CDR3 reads TGTGCCAGCAGTCCCCCAACAGGGACTAGCGTAAACATTCAGTACTTC. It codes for CASSPPTGTSVNIQYF.

In DNA, the CDR3 is TGTGCCAGCAGTCCCAGCGGGGGGCGGTACAATGAGCAGTTCTTC. Protein sequence: CASSPSGGRYNEQFF. V usage is TRBV6-5 and J usage is TRBJ2-1, with 9 bases fitting TRBD2. The V gene's germline CDR1 is MNHEY and CDR2 SVGAGI. With 5 bases clipped from V and 4 bases from J, the junction kept 6 bases outside the gene matches. This CDR3 has 15 amino acids.

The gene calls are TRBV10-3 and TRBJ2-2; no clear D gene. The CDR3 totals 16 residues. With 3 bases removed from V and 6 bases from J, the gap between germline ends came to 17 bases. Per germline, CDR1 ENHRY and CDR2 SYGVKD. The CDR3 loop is CAISESRRASAGELFF. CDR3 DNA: TGTGCCATCAGTGAAAGTAGACGCGCCTCGGCCGGGGAGCTGTTTTTT.

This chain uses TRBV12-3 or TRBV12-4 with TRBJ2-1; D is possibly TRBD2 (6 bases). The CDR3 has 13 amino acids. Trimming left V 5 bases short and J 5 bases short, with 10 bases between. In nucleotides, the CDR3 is TGTGCCAGCAGTCATAGCGGACACAATGAGCAGTTCTTC. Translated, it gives CASSHSGHNEQFF.

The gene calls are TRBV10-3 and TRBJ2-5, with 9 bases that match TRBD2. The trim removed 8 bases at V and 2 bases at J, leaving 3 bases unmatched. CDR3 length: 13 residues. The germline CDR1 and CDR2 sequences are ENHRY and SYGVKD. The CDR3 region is CAIASGTQETQYF. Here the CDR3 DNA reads TGTGCCATCGCTAGCGGGACTCAAGAGACCCAGTACTTC.